This T cell receptor beta chain originates from a study of blood T cell repertoires in COVID-19. The CDR3 sequence is 13 residues long. V lost 8 bases to trimming and J lost 5 bases; unmatched junction nucleotides: 6. CDR1 is SGHTS and CDR2 is YDEGEE in the germline V gene. Sequenced by immunoSEQ multiplex PCR; TCRdb stores in-frame clones only, minus some. The data show fewer than 40,000 clones, roughly 90% seen once. The V call is TRBV5-8, the J call TRBJ2-2; 7 bases agree with TRBD1. Material: peripheral blood. The source is a human donor in a cohort sampled during active COVID-19. CDR3 in DNA: TGTGCCAGGGGACAGAGGGGTACCGGGGAGCTGTTTTTT. It specifies CARGQRGTGELFF.